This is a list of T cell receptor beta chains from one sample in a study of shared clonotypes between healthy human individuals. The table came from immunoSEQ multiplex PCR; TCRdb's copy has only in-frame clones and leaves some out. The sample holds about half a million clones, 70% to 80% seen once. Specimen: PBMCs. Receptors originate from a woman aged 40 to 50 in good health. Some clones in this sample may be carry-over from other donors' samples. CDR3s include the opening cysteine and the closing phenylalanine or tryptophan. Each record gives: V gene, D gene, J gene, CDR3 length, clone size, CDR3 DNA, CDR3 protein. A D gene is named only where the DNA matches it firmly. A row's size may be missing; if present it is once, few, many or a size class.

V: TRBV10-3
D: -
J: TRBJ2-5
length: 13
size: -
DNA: TGTGCCATCAGTGATCCCGGGAAAGAGACCCAGTACTTC
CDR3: CAISDPGKETQYF

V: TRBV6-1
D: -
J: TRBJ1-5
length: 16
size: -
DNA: TGTGCCAGCAGTGAACAACCGGCCGAGAGCAATCAGCCCCAGCATTTT
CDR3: CASSEQPAESNQPQHF

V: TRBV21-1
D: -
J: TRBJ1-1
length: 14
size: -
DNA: TGTGCCAGCAGCCCGGGGGAAAGGGTAACTGAAGCTTTCTTT
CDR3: CASSPGERVTEAFF

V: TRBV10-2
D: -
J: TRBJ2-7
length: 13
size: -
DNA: TGCGCCAGCAGTGACCAGAGTGGGTACGAGCAGTACTTC
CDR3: CASSDQSGYEQYF

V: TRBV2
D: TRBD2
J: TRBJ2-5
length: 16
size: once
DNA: TGTGCCAGCAGTGAAGCGCCGGGAGGGCGAGGAGAGACCCAGTACTTC
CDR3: CASSEAPGGRGETQYF

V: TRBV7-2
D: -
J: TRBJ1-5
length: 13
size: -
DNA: TGTGCCAGCAGCTTCGGCCATAATCAGCCCCAGCATTTT
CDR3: CASSFGHNQPQHF

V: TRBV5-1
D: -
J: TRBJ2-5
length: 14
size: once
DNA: TGCGCCAGCAGCCCGGGGTCGCGGCAAGAGACCCAGTACTTC
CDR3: CASSPGSRQETQYF

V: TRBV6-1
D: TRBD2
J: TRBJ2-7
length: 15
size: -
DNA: TGTGCCAGCAAGGTGGTTGCGGGAGGCACCTACGAGCAGTACTTC
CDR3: CASKVVAGGTYEQYF

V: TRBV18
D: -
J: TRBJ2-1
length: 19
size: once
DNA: TGTGCCAGCTCACCACCGTGGTCGGGCGGGTCCTTCTCGCACAATGAGCAGTTCTTC
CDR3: CASSPPWSGGSFSHNEQFF

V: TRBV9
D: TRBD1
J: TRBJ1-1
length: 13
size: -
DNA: TGTGCCAGCAGCTACAGGGGGAACACTGAAGCTTTCTTT
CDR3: CASSYRGNTEAFF

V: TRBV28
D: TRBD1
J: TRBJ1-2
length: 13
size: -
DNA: TGTGCCAGCAGTCCACCGGACAGGTTTGGCTACACCTTC
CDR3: CASSPPDRFGYTF

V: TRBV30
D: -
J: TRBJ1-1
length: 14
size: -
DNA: TGTGCCTGGAGTCCGGGGCTCCCGAACACTGAAGCTTTCTTT
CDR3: CAWSPGLPNTEAFF

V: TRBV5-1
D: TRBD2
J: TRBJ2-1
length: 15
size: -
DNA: TGCGCCAGTAAAACTACTAGCGGGAGTATGTATGAGCAGTTCTTC
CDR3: CASKTTSGSMYEQFF

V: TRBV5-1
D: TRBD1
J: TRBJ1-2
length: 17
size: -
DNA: TGCGCCAGCAGCTTGGGACAGGGGGCCCTCCTTAACTATGGCTACACCTTC
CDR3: CASSLGQGALLNYGYTF

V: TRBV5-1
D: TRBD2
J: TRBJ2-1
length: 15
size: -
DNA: TGCGCCAGCAGCTTGGCAGGGACTAGCGGGGGGCTGCAGTTCTTC
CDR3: CASSLAGTSGGLQFF

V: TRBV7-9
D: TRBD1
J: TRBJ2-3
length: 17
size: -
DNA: TGTGCCAGCAGCCACCGGACAGGGTCACCCCTCACAGATACGCAGTATTTT
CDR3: CASSHRTGSPLTDTQYF

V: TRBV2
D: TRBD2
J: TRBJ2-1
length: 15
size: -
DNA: TGTGCCAGCAGGAGGACTAGCGGGACCGGGAATGAGCAGTTCTTC
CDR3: CASRRTSGTGNEQFF

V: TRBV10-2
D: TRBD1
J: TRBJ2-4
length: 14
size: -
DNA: TGCGCCAGCAGTGAGCAAGGGGGCCAAAACATTCAGTACTTC
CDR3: CASSEQGGQNIQYF

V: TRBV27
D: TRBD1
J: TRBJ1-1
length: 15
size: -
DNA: TGTGCCAGCAGTCCCACACACCCGGGACAGGGGGAAGCTTTCTTT
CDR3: CASSPTHPGQGEAFF

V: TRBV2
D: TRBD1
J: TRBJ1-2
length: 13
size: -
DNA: TGTGCCAGCAGTGTTCGGGCAGGGGGTGGGCTTTGCTTC
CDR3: CASSVRAGGGLCF

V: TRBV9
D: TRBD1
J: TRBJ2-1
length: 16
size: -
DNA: TGTGCCAGCAGCACCTCCGGGACAGGGTCTGGCAATGAGCAGTTCTTC
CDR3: CASSTSGTGSGNEQFF

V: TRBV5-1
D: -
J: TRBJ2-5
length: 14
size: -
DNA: TGCGCCAGCAGCCTAAGCTCAGGTGAAGAGACCCAGTACTTC
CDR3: CASSLSSGEETQYF

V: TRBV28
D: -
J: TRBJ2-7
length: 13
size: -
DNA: TGTGCCAGCAGGCGAACAGGGACCTACGAGCAGTACTTC
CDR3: CASRRTGTYEQYF

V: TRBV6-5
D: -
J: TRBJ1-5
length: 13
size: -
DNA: TGTGCCAGCAGCCGAAGGGACGGACAGCCCCAGCATTTT
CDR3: CASSRRDGQPQHF

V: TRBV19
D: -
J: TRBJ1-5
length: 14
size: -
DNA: TGTGCCAGTAGCGCGGTCTCACGGGATCAGCCCCAGCATTTT
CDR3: CASSAVSRDQPQHF

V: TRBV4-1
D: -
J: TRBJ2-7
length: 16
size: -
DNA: TGCGCCAGCAGCCCTACCCCCGACAGGACCCACTACGAGCAGTACTTC
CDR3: CASSPTPDRTHYEQYF

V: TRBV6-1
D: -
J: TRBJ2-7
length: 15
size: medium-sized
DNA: TGTGCCAGCAGTGAAAGTGTGGGGGCCCCCTACGAGCAGTACTTC
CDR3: CASSESVGAPYEQYF

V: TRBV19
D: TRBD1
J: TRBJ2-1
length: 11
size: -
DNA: TGTGCCAGTAGTACCGACAGGGGGCAGTTCTTC
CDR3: CASSTDRGQFF

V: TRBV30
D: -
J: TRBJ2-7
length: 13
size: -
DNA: TGTGCCTGGAGCTCTCAGGCCCGCGACGAGCAGTACTTC
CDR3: CAWSSQARDEQYF

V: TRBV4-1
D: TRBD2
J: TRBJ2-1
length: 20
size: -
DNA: TGCGCCAGCAGCCAAGTCCGGCCTAGCGGGAGGGCCACGCCCTACAATGAGCAGTTCTTC
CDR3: CASSQVRPSGRATPYNEQFF

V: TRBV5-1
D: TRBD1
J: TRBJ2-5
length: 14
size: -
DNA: TGCGCCAGCAGCTACACAGGGGATGGGGAGACCCAGTACTTC
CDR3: CASSYTGDGETQYF

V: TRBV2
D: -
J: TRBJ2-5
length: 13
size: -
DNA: TGTGCCAGCAGAGAGAATGGAGGGGAGACCCAGTACTTC
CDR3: CASRENGGETQYF

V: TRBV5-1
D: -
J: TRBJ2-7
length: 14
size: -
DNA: TGCGCCAGCAGCTTGGGGACAGTGATATACGAGCAGTACTTC
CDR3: CASSLGTVIYEQYF

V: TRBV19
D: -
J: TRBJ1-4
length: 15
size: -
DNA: TGTGCCAGTAGTATATTTGCCCGGCAGGCGGAAAAACTGTTTTTT
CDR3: CASSIFARQAEKLFF

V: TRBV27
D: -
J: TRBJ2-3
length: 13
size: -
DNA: TGTGCCAGCAGTCCTCCTCGGGCAAATACGCAGTATTTT
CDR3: CASSPPRANTQYF

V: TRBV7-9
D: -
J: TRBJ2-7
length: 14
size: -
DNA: TGTGCCAGCAGCCGGGGACGGAGCGTCCACGAGCAGTACTTC
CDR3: CASSRGRSVHEQYF

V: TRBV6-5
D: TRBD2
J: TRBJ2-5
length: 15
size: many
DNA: TGTGCCAGCAGTTTGGCGGGAGGCGTTATGGAGACCCAGTACTTC
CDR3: CASSLAGGVMETQYF

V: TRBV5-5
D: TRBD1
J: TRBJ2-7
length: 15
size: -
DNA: TGTGCCAGCAGCTTTGGACAGGGGGTCTCCTACGAGCAGTACTTC
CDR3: CASSFGQGVSYEQYF

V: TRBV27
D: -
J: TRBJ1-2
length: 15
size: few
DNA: TGTGCCAGCAGTTTATCGGAATCAATCAGGACGGGCTACACCTTC
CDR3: CASSLSESIRTGYTF

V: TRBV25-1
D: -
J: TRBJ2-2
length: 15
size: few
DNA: TGTGCCAGCAGTGACAGGGGGAGGGAATCCGGGGAGCTGTTTTTT
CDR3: CASSDRGRESGELFF

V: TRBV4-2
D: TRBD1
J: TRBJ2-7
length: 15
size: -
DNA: TGTGCCAGCAGCCAACACAAGACAGGGGAGGACGAGCAGTACTTC
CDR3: CASSQHKTGEDEQYF

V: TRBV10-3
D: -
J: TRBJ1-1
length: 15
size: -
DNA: TGTGCCATCAGTGAGATTCTTGCAGGGCCCACTGAAGCTTTCTTT
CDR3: CAISEILAGPTEAFF